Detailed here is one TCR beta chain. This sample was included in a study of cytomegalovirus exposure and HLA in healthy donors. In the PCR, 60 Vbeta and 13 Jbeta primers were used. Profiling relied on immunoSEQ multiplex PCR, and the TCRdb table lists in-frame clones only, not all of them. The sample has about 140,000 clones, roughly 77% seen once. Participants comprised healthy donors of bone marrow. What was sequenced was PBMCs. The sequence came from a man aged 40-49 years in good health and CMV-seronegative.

The CDR3 region is CSAREDAEAFF. CDR3 DNA sequence: TGCAGTGCTAGGGAGGACGCTGAAGCTTTCTTT. The J gene is TRBJ1-1, the V gene TRBV20-1; D ambiguous. V was cut by 3 bases and J by 6 bases, with 8 bases left in between. Germline CDR1 is DFQATT and CDR2 is SNEGSKA (reference sequence). The CDR3 extends over 11 amino acids.